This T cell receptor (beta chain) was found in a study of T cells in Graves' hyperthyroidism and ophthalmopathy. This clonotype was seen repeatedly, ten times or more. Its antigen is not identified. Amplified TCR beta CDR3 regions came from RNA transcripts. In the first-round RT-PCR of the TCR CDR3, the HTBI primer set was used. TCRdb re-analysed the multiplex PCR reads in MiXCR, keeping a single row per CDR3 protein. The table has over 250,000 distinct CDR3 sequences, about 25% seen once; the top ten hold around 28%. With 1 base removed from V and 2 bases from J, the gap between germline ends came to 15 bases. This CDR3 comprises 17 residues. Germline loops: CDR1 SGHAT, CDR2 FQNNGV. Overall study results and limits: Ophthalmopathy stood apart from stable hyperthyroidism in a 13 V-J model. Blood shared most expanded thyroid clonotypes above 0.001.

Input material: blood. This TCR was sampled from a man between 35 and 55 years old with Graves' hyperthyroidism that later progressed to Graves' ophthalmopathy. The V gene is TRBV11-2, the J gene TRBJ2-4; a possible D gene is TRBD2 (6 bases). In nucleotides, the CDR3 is TGTGCCAGCAGCTTAGGGGCGGCTAGCGATCCCAAAAACATTCAGTACTTC. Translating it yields CASSLGAASDPKNIQYF.